This passage covers 18 T cell receptor beta chains from one sample sequenced in a study of cytomegalovirus exposure and HLA in healthy donors. 13 Jbeta primers and 60 Vbeta primers were used for the PCR. Measured with immunoSEQ multiplex PCR; TCRdb has only the in-frame clones, and not every one. This sample has roughly 63,000 clones, with roughly 74% found just once. The specimen was PBMCs. The receptors here all came from a woman between 40 and 50 years old in good health and CMV-seropositive.

The V gene is TRBV10-1, the J gene TRBJ2-2; no firm D call. Germline V gene data show CDR1 as WNHNN and CDR2 as SYGVQD (reference sequence). The CDR3 is 13 residues long. Trimming took off 4 bases at V and 7 bases at J, with 10 bases between the two ends. The CDR3 protein is CASSGARVGELFF. CDR3 sequence (DNA): TGCGCCAGCAGTGGGGCTCGCGTCGGGGAGCTGTTTTTT.

Only a few counts were recorded for this clone. This rearrangement joins TRBV7-9 to TRBJ2-7, with 7 bases that match TRBD1. There are 15 residues in the CDR3. V lost 4 bases, J lost 3 bases, and 9 bases stayed unmatched. Germline assignment: CDR1 SEHNR and CDR2 FQNEAQ (reference sequence). CDR3 in DNA: TGTGCCAGCAGCTCCGGGACAGCCTCCGACTACGAGCAGTACTTC. Protein product: CASSSGTASDYEQYF.

The chain uses TRBV4-1 and TRBJ1-4; 7 bases agree with TRBD1. V lost 5 bases, J lost 3 bases, and 6 bases stayed unmatched. Germline assignment: CDR1 MGHRA and CDR2 YSYEKL. The CDR3 is 15 amino acids. CDR3 protein: CASSRIDRANEKLFF. The CDR3 DNA follows: TGCGCCAGCAGCAGAATAGACAGGGCTAATGAAAAACTGTTTTTT.

The chain has TRBV18 and TRBJ2-5; D may be TRBD2 (6 bases). The CDR3 totals 13 residues. Germline V CDR1 and CDR2: KGHSH, LQKENI. Trimming removed 5 bases at V and 5 bases at J, with 12 bases between. The DNA for the CDR3 is TGTGCCAGCTCAGATGGGGGGACGGAGACCCAGTACTTC. This codes for CASSDGGTETQYF.

In this sample, this clone turned up a few times. The chain combines TRBV6-1 with TRBJ2-2, with 7 nucleotides matching TRBD2. The junction had 8 bases not matched to a gene; V was cut back by 10 bases and J by 0 bases. CDR1 MNHNS and CDR2 SASEGT come from the germline V gene. The CDR3 is made up of 15 amino acids. CDR3 residues: CATQVRGANTGELFF. In nucleotides, the CDR3 is TGTGCCACTCAAGTCCGGGGGGCGAACACCGGGGAGCTGTTTTTT.

The gene calls are TRBV7-2 and TRBJ2-7; the D gene is possibly TRBD2 (5 bases). This CDR3 is built from 12 residues. Between the trimmed V and J ends, which lost 4 bases and 6 bases, there was a span of 10 bases. The germline V gene encodes CDR1 SGHTA and CDR2 FQGNSA. The CDR3 DNA reads as TGTGCCAGCAGCTCCCCGGCGGGCGAGCAGTACTTC. Amino acids: CASSSPAGEQYF.

The V and J genes are TRBV28 and TRBJ1-5; 8 bases line up with TRBD1. The CDR3 totals 16 residues. The trim removed 10 bases at V and 0 bases at J, leaving 11 bases unmatched. CDR1 and CDR2 (germline): MDHEN, SYDVKM. CDR3 amino acids: CATTRGQGVSNQPQHF. The DNA of the CDR3 is TGTGCCACCACCCGTGGACAGGGAGTTAGCAATCAGCCCCAGCATTTT.

This rearrangement joins TRBV19 to TRBJ1-2; 8 bases agree with TRBD1. The CDR3 has 12 residues. Germline V gene lookup returns CDR1 LNHDA and CDR2 SQIVND (reference sequence). V dropped 6 bases and J dropped 4; count of bases not matched to a gene: 1. CDR3 coding DNA: TGTGCCAGTAGCACAGGGGGCTATGGCTACACCTTC. This gives the protein CASSTGGYGYTF.

J is TRBJ1-1 and V is TRBV5-1; perhaps TRBD1 as D (6 bases). The germline gives CDR1 SGHRS, CDR2 YFSETQ. Trimming cost V 3 bases and J 5 bases, with 14 bases left between them. The CDR3 has 14 residues. CDR3 in DNA: TGCGCCAGCAGCTGGGGGGGCGGAGGGACTGAAGCTTTCTTT. Protein product: CASSWGGGGTEAFF.

The chain joins TRBV5-1 to TRBJ1-6, with 7 bases matching TRBD1. Trimming removed 0 bases from V and 10 bases from J; junction bases left unmatched: 10. Per the germline V gene, CDR1 is SGHRS and CDR2 is YFSETQ. The CDR3 has 16 residues. CDR3 DNA: TGCGCCAGCAGCTTGGCCCCCCGGGCAGGGGGGTCACCCCTCCACTTT. Encoded protein: CASSLAPRAGGSPLHF.

V usage is TRBV27 and J usage is TRBJ1-1; no clear D gene. Germline V gives CDR1 MNHEY, CDR2 SMNVEV (reference sequence). The CDR3 has 14 residues. The ends were cut back, 4 bases at V and 1 base at J, with 10 bases in the middle. This CDR3 reads CASSSNPGNTEAFF. The CDR3 DNA follows: TGTGCCAGCAGTTCCAACCCAGGGAACACTGAAGCTTTCTTT.

The V gene is TRBV6-6, the J gene TRBJ1-1, with D possibly matching TRBD1 (5 bases). The CDR3 loop spans 11 amino acids. Trimming took off 4 bases at V and 11 bases at J, with 11 bases between the two ends. CDR1 is MNHNY and CDR2 is SVGAGI in the germline V gene (reference sequence). CDR3 nucleotides: TGTGCCAGCAGTTCAGGGTTTGGGGCTTTCTTT. Amino acids: CASSSGFGAFF.

This chain joins TRBV6-6 and TRBJ2-7, with 7 bases aligning to TRBD2. Trimming at V came to 6 bases and at J to 6 bases, leaving 11 bases not matched to a gene. The V gene's germline CDR1 is MNHNY and CDR2 SVGAGI (reference sequence). This CDR3 has 14 amino acids. The CDR3 loop reads CASSKTSKGAEQYF. The CDR3 DNA reads TGTGCCAGCAGCAAGACTAGCAAGGGCGCCGAGCAGTACTTC.

This clone has just one count. The chain recombines TRBV4-3 with TRBJ1-2; D is uncertain. Germline CDR1 and CDR2: LGHNA and YSLEER. Deletions cut 4 bases from V and 7 bases from J, with 7 bases between. This CDR3 is 11 amino acids long. The CDR3 DNA sequence: TGCGCCAGCAGCCTCAGTGGTGGCTACACCTTC. Protein sequence: CASSLSGGYTF.

This clone came up once. This chain connects TRBV19 to TRBJ2-3; the D gene is possibly TRBD1 (6 bases). Germline values: CDR1 LNHDA, CDR2 SQIVND (reference sequence). CDR3 size: 13 residues. CDR3 bases: TGTGCGATCAGGGGCGAGAGCACAGATACGCAGTATTTT. Translated, it gives CAIRGESTDTQYF.

The genes are TRBV6-6 and TRBJ2-7; maybe TRBD1 (5 bases). The CDR3 runs to 13 residues. Trimming removed 4 bases from V and 2 bases from J, with 9 bases in between. Germline CDR1 MNHNY, CDR2 SVGAGI (reference sequence). DNA of the CDR3: TGTGCCAGCAGTTCACAGGTCCCCTACGAGCAGTACTTC. It codes for CASSSQVPYEQYF.

The chain carries TRBV18 and TRBJ2-1; 8 bases agree with TRBD2. Trimming at V came to 3 bases and at J to 6 bases, leaving 7 bases not matched to a gene. The CDR3 runs 15 residues. CDR1 is KGHSH, CDR2 LQKENI, per germline. The CDR3 DNA sequence: TGTGCCAGCTCACCGGGGAGCGGGGGCTTCAATGAGCAGTTCTTC. Translating gives CASSPGSGGFNEQFF.

V is TRBV30 and J is TRBJ1-2, with D uncertain. The germline gives CDR1 GTSNPN, CDR2 SVGIG (reference sequence). V lost 2 bases and J lost 4, with 14 bases in between. The CDR3 is 14 residues long. The CDR3 coding sequence is TGTGCCTGGAGTCAGCCGAGTCGCGGCTATGGCTACACCTTC. This encodes CAWSQPSRGYGYTF.